These 4 T cell receptor beta chains were all obtained from the same sample, sequenced in a study of human T cells and chemical hapten exposure. TCRdb re-derived calls from the RACE reads in MiXCR, one entry per CDR3 protein. The sample comprises about 350,000 distinct CDR3 sequences, around 5.5% of which are singletons, and about 7.7% rests with the top ten. Described time point: pre-sensitization, week 0. The treatment: therapeutic diphenylcyclopropenone sensitization with weekly scalp DPC. Sequenced material: whole blood, taken in connection with sensitization to the hapten diphenylcyclopropenone (DPC). The source is a woman younger than 35 with alopecia areata. Some clones in this sample may be carry-over from other donors' samples.

This clonotype was recorded a few times. This rearrangement joins TRBV6-2 or TRBV6-3 to TRBJ1-1; D is unresolved. The V end lost 2 bases, the J end lost 3 bases, and 13 bases lay between the germline ends. Germline lookup yields CDR1 MNHEY and CDR2 SVGEGT. The CDR3 is made up of 15 amino acids. Here the CDR3 reads CASSYRALRDTEAFF. In nucleotides, the CDR3 is TGTGCCAGCAGTTACCGGGCACTTCGGGACACTGAAGCTTTCTTT.

This clonotype was observed a few times. This sequence joins TRBV20-1 and TRBJ1-1, with TRBD1 as a possible D gene (6 bases). Trimming left V 1 base short and J 2 bases short, with 14 bases between. Germline loops: CDR1 DFQATT, CDR2 SNEGSKA (reference sequence). This CDR3 spans 15 amino acids. In nucleotides, the CDR3 is TGCAGTGCTAGAGCGGGGGGGACATCCAACACTGAAGCTTTCTTT. This codes for CSARAGGTSNTEAFF.

The rearrangement joins TRBV5-8 to TRBJ2-7, with TRBD1 identical over 8 bases. The length of the CDR3 is 14 residues. V lost 6 bases to trimming and J lost 3 bases; unmatched junction nucleotides: 8. Per the germline V gene, CDR1 is SGHTS and CDR2 is YDEGEE. DNA for the CDR3: TGTGCCAGCAACTCCGGACAGGGATTCTACGAGCAGTACTTC. Protein sequence: CASNSGQGFYEQYF.

The chain uses TRBV3-1 and TRBJ1-1; D not certain. The CDR3 sequence is 11 residues long. Germline V gene lookup returns CDR1 LGHDT and CDR2 YNNKEL (reference sequence). Trimming took off 0 bases at V and 10 bases at J, with 6 bases between the two ends. The CDR3 region has the DNA TGTGCCAGCAGCCAAGATTCCACAGCTTTCTTT. Translated, it gives CASSQDSTAFF.